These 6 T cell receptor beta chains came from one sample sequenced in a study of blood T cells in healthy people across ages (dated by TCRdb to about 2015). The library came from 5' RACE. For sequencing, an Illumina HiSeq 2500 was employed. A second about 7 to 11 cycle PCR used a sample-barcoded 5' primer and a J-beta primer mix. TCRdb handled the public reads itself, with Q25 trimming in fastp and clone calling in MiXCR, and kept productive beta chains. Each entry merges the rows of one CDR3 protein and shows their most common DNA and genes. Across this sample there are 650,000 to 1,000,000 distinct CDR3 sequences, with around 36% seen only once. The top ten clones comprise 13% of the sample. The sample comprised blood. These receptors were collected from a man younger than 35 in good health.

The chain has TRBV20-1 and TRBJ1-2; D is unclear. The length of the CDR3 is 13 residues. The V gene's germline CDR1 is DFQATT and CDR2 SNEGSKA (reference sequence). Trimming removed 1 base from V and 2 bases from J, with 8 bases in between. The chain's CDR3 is CSARATDNYGYTF. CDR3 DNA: TGCAGTGCTAGAGCCACAGACAACTATGGCTACACCTTC.

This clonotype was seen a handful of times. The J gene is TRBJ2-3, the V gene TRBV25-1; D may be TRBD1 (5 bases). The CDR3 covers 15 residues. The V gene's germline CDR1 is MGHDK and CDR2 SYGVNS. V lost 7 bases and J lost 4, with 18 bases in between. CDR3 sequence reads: CASTPRGRVSDTQYF. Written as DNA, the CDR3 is TGTGCCAGCACCCCAAGGGGCAGGGTGTCAGATACGCAGTATTTT.

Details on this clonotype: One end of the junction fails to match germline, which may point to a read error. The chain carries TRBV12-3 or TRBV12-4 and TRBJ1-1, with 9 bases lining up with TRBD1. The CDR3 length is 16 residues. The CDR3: CANSPITGQGIPEAFF. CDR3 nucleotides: TGTGCCAACAGTCCTATCACGGGACAGGGAATCCCTGAAGCTTTCTTT.

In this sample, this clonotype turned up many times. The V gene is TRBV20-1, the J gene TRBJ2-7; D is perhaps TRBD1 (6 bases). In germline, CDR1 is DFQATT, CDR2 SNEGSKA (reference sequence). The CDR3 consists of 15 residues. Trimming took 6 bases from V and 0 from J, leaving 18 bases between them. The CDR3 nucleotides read TGCAGTGCCGCCCAAAGTGGGACATACTCCTACGAGCAGTACTTC. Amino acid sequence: CSAAQSGTYSYEQYF.

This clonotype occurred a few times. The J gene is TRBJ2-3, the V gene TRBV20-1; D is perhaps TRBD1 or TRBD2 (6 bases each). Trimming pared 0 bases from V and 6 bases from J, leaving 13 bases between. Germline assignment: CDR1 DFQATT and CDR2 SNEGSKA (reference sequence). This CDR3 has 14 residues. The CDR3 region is CSARDTGGADTQYF. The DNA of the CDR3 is TGCAGTGCTAGAGATACCGGGGGCGCGGATACGCAGTATTTT.

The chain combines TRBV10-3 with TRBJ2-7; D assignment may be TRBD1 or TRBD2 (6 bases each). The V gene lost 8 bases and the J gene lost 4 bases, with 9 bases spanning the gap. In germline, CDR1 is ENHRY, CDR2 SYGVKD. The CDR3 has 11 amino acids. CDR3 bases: TGTGCCATCGGAGGGGGGTACGAGCAGTACTTC. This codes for CAIGGGYEQYF.